This T cell receptor beta chain stems from a study of cytotoxic CD8 clonotypes in ibrutinib-treated CLL. At the level of the study: Response specimens were obtained following a median treatment duration of approximately 13 months, with a range of 6 to 36.

Points from the study as a whole: Clonality rose at ibrutinib response and fell back toward baseline at progression. Clonotypes that were public were uncommon, and they contracted or stayed stable on treatment.

Depth targeted 1 in 200,000 to 1 in 1 million T cells, averaging roughly 9.7x coverage per clonotype. This table comes from immunoSEQ multiplex PCR, and its TCRdb copy is limited to in-frame clones, with some not included. Of 150,000 or so clones in the sample, about 70% are singletons; the top ten hold about 5%. Trimming removed 6 bases from V and 6 bases from J; junction bases left unmatched: 1. Germline V CDR1 and CDR2: ENHRY, SYGVKD. The CDR3 is made up of 12 amino acids. Notes on this clone: Antigen specificity is unknown.

V and J are TRBV10-3 and TRBJ2-7; 11 nucleotides align to TRBD2. Sequencing used PBMCs, obtained after 24 months of ibrutinib treatment. This TCR came from a human donor with chronic lymphocytic leukemia. As DNA, the CDR3 is TGTGCCATCAGGGGGACTAGCGGCGAGCAGTACTTC. It is translated as CAIRGTSGEQYF.